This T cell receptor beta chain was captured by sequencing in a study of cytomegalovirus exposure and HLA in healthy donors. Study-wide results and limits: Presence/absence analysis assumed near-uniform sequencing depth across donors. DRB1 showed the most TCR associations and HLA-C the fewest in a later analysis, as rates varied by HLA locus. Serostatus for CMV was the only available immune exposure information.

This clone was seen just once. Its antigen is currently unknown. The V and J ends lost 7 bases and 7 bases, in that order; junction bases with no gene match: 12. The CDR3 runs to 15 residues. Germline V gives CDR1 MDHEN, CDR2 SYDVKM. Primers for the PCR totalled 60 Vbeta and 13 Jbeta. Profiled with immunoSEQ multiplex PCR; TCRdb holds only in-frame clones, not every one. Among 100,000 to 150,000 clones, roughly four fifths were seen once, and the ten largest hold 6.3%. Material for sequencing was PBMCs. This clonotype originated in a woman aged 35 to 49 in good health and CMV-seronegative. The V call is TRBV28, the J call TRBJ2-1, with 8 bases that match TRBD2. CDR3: CASIRAGGNRNEQFF. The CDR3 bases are TGTGCCAGCATCAGGGCGGGAGGAAATAGGAATGAGCAGTTCTTC.